The 10 T cell receptor beta chains below all came from one sample that was sequenced in a study of response to subunit inactivated influenza vaccine. MiXCR, applied by TCRdb to the RT-PCR reads, yields one record per CDR3 protein. The sample records about 520,000 distinct CDR3 sequences, over 25% being singletons. The sample consisted of CD4+ T cells sorted from PBMCs, taken 5 to 6 days after vaccination. These receptors all stem from a man aged 50-59 years who received an inactivated influenza vaccine.

This clonotype was counted only a few times. The chain has TRBV3-1 and TRBJ2-2, with 10 bases aligning to TRBD1. Trimming cost V 4 bases and J 13 bases; bases outside gene matches: 6. The germline V gene has CDR1 LGHDT and CDR2 YNNKEL (reference sequence). CDR3 length equals 13 residues. The CDR3 bases are TGTGCCAGCAGCCGACCGGGACAGGGGTTGCTGTTTTTT. As protein: CASSRPGQGLLFF.

The chain is built from TRBV11-2 and TRBJ1-1; D is ambiguous. With 4 bases removed from V and 4 bases from J, the gap between germline ends came to 16 bases. The CDR3 extends over 15 amino acids. In germline, CDR1 is SGHAT, CDR2 FQNNGV. The CDR3 sequence: CASSSMDPSPTEAFF. The CDR3 DNA is TGTGCCAGCAGCTCTATGGACCCCAGCCCCACTGAAGCTTTCTTT.

The chain couples TRBV6-1 to TRBJ2-3; 11 bases align to TRBD2. V lost 7 bases and J lost 2; bases outside the gene matches: 17. Germline-derived CDR1 and CDR2 are MNHNS and SASEGT. The CDR3 is 19 amino acids. CDR3 sequence reads: CASTSKGLAGAVNTDTQYF. The DNA for the CDR3 is TGTGCCAGCACCTCCAAAGGACTAGCGGGCGCCGTAAACACAGATACGCAGTATTTT.

The genes are TRBV20-1 and TRBJ2-4; D uncertain. Trimming stripped 3 bases from V and 4 bases from J, with 10 bases between. Germline V gives CDR1 DFQATT, CDR2 SNEGSKA (reference sequence). The CDR3 sequence is 13 residues long. CDR3 bases: TGCAGTGCTAGCTTGCCCACAAAAAACATTCAGTACTTC. Translating gives CSASLPTKNIQYF.

The chain links TRBV30 to TRBJ2-1; D ambiguous. Trimming took 2 bases from V and 5 from J, leaving 10 bases between them. The CDR3 is 13 amino acids. Germline loops: CDR1 GTSNPN, CDR2 SVGIG (reference sequence). This chain's CDR3 is CAWSYPPNNEQFF. CDR3 DNA sequence: TGTGCCTGGAGTTATCCCCCCAACAATGAGCAGTTCTTC.

This sequence joins TRBV20-1 and TRBJ2-1; no clear D. The length of the CDR3 is 15 residues. Germline lookup yields CDR1 DFQATT and CDR2 SNEGSKA (reference sequence). V was trimmed by 2 bases and J by 0 bases, leaving 11 bases between them. DNA for the CDR3: TGCAGTGCTAGACTAGGCCGGAGCTCCTACAATGAGCAGTTCTTC. Translated, it gives CSARLGRSSYNEQFF.

J is TRBJ1-2 and V is TRBV12-3 or TRBV12-4; 7 bases fit TRBD1. J was trimmed by 4 bases and V by 6 bases; bases with no gene match: 8. This CDR3 is 14 amino acids long. CDR3 coding DNA: TGTGCCAGCAGACCCACAGGGGACCCCTATGGCTACACCTTC. Its translation is CASRPTGDPYGYTF.

The V and J genes are TRBV5-1 and TRBJ2-3; 9 bases are a match to TRBD2. Germline CDR1 SGHRS, CDR2 YFSETQ. CDR3 length: 14 amino acids. The ends lost 6 bases at V and 4 bases at J; junction bases unmatched: 6. The CDR3, as DNA: TGCGCCAGCACCGTAGCGGGAGAGGCAGATACGCAGTATTTT. Amino acid sequence: CASTVAGEADTQYF.

The chain recombines TRBV6-4 with TRBJ2-1; the D gene is possibly TRBD2 (5 bases). Per germline, CDR1 MRHNA and CDR2 SNTAGT. This CDR3 is 16 amino acids long. V was clipped by 3 bases and J by 2 bases, with 14 bases between them. The CDR3 reads CASSEFRGSTYNEQFF. The CDR3, as DNA: TGTGCCAGCAGTGAATTCAGAGGGTCCACCTACAATGAGCAGTTCTTC.

There are a few counts of this clonotype. The V call is TRBV4-1, the J call TRBJ2-5; D gene ambiguous. The CDR3 length is 14 residues. Germline V gene data show CDR1 as MGHRA and CDR2 as YSYEKL. Trimming took 4 bases from V and 2 from J, leaving 11 bases between them. CDR3 bases: TGCGCCAGCAGCCGAAGACTGAGTCAAGAGACCCAGTACTTC. Encoded protein: CASSRRLSQETQYF.